Each of the 20 T cell receptor beta chains below was sequenced from the same sample in a study of T cell changes during pregnancy in multiple sclerosis. Data came from immunoSEQ multiplex PCR; TCRdb stores just in-frame clones and leaves some out. This table has over 60,000 clones, almost 97% appearing once. The sample here was CD8+ T cells from peripheral blood mononuclear cells, taken after pregnancy. The receptors originated from a female donor with multiple sclerosis, enrolled in a pregnancy study.

J is TRBJ1-3 and V is TRBV13, with a tentative D call TRBD1 (5 bases). CDR1 and CDR2 (germline): PRHDT, FYEKMQ (reference sequence). Trimming took off 4 bases at V and 0 bases at J, with 13 bases between the two ends. The CDR3 totals 16 residues. The CDR3 nucleotides read TGTGCCAGCAGCTCCAGACAGTCGAGCTCTGGAAACACCATATATTTT. Translation gives CASSSRQSSSGNTIYF.

Concerning this clone: One end of the junction fails to match germline, which may point to a read error. The chain joins TRBV7-7 to TRBJ2-3, with 13 bases lining up with TRBD2. Germline-derived CDR1 and CDR2 are SSHAT and FNYEAQ (reference sequence). This CDR3 is built from 15 residues. CDR3: CASSEGLAGSDTQYF. In DNA, the CDR3 is TGTGCTAGCAGCGAGGGACTAGCGGGATCAGATACGCAGTATTTT.

V gene TRBV7-9 combines with J gene TRBJ2-7, with D unclear. V shed 5 bases and J shed 7 bases, with 18 bases lying between them. The length of the CDR3 is 14 residues. Germline CDR1 and CDR2: SEHNR and FQNEAQ (reference sequence). The CDR3 sequence: CASSSSLTAREQYF. As DNA, the CDR3 is TGTGCCAGCAGCAGCTCCTTAACTGCTAGGGAGCAGTACTTC.

V usage is TRBV19 and J usage is TRBJ2-7; 9 bases are shared with TRBD2. The trim removed 6 bases at V and 2 bases at J, leaving 11 bases unmatched. Germline-derived CDR1 and CDR2 are LNHDA and SQIVND (reference sequence). The CDR3 is made up of 16 amino acids. DNA of the CDR3: TGTGCCAGTAGCCCCCTTTTGCGCGGGAGGGCCTACGAGCAGTACTTC. It specifies CASSPLLRGRAYEQYF.

J is TRBJ2-5 and V is TRBV2, with 8 bases fitting TRBD2. Germline lookup yields CDR1 SNHLY and CDR2 FYNNEI. The CDR3 is 17 amino acids. V gave up 2 bases and J gave up 1 base; unmatched junction bases: 9. The CDR3 sequence: CASSESTGGRVQETQYF. Written as DNA, the CDR3 is TGTGCCAGCAGTGAAAGCACGGGGGGGAGGGTCCAAGAGACCCAGTACTTC.

The V and J genes are TRBV27 and TRBJ2-1; tentatively, D is TRBD1 (6 bases). V was trimmed by 6 bases and J by 8 bases, leaving 17 bases between them. In germline, CDR1 is MNHEY, CDR2 SMNVEV (reference sequence). The CDR3 has 14 residues. CDR3: CASSPWLSGDEQFF. Here the CDR3 DNA reads TGTGCCAGCAGCCCTTGGCTCTCAGGGGATGAGCAGTTCTTC.

The chain joins TRBV29-1 to TRBJ2-1, with D perhaps matching TRBD2 (6 bases). Trimming cost V 7 bases and J 7 bases, with 20 bases left between them. This CDR3 is 14 amino acids long. Germline CDR1 reads SQVTM; CDR2 reads ANQGSEA. The chain's CDR3 is CSGRGGRYGNEQFF. The CDR3 DNA reads as TGCAGCGGCCGTGGGGGGAGATACGGTAATGAGCAGTTCTTC.

The table lists this clone with a few counts. The V gene is TRBV2, the J gene TRBJ2-1; D call uncertain. This CDR3 is 14 amino acids long. The germline V gene encodes CDR1 SNHLY and CDR2 FYNNEI. Trimming shortened V by 5 bases and J by 8 bases, and 16 bases separated the two germline ends. The CDR3 DNA reads as TGTGCCAGCAGTTCCGTCCACTCGGTGGATGAGCAGTTCTTC. It encodes CASSSVHSVDEQFF.

The V call is TRBV27, the J call TRBJ2-7; TRBD2 is a possible D gene (6 bases). Germline V gene sequence: CDR1 MNHEY, CDR2 SMNVEV (reference sequence). CDR3 size: 15 residues. V lost 2 bases and J lost 0, with 11 bases in between. This chain's CDR3 is CASSLSAGNSYEQYF. The CDR3 region has the DNA TGTGCCAGCAGTTTAAGTGCGGGAAACTCCTACGAGCAGTACTTC.

The V and J genes are TRBV28 and TRBJ1-2; 8 bases align to TRBD1. Germline V gene lookup returns CDR1 MDHEN and CDR2 SYDVKM. This CDR3 contains 14 residues. Losses at the gene ends were 8 bases for V and 1 base for J; bases not matched to a gene: 6. The CDR3 here is CASGRGQVNYGYTF. The CDR3 DNA reads TGTGCCAGCGGCAGGGGGCAGGTTAACTATGGCTACACCTTC.

The V and J genes are TRBV19 and TRBJ2-3, with D tentatively TRBD2 (6 bases). V was cut by 4 bases and J by 0 bases, with 11 bases left in between. Germline V CDR1 and CDR2: LNHDA, SQIVND (reference sequence). This CDR3 region has 15 residues. This CDR3 reads CASSTATRSTDTQYF. CDR3 coding DNA: TGTGCCAGTAGTACTGCGACTAGGAGCACAGATACGCAGTATTTT. Complete variable domain (other parts from reference TRBV19 and TRBJ2-3): DGGITQSPKYLFRKEGQNVTLSCEQNLNHDAMYWYRQDPGQGLRLIYYSQIVNDFQKGDIAEGYSVSREKKESFPLTVTSAQKNPTAFYLCASSTATRSTDTQYFGPGTRLTVL.

The rearrangement joins TRBV5-1 to TRBJ1-2; 10 nucleotides agree with TRBD1. With V trimmed by 2 bases and J by 4 bases, 8 bases remained unmatched. The CDR3 is 16 amino acids. Germline-derived CDR1 and CDR2 are SGHRS and YFSETQ. The CDR3 region has the DNA TGCGCCAGCAGCTTAGGACAGGGGGACTTAGTCTATGGCTACACCTTC. Amino acid sequence: CASSLGQGDLVYGYTF.

CDR3 region: CASRGQGEYEQYF. DNA for the CDR3: TGTGCCAGCAGGGGACAGGGGGAGTACGAGCAGTACTTC. V gene TRBV6-1 combines with J gene TRBJ2-7; 11 bases are shared with TRBD1. The V segment lost 6 bases and the J segment 4 bases; nucleotides outside the gene matches: 2. This CDR3 contains 13 residues. From germline, CDR1 is MNHNS and CDR2 SASEGT.

The V and J genes are TRBV15 and TRBJ2-5, with 10 bases that match TRBD1. The CDR3 length is 16 residues. The germline gives CDR1 LNHNV, CDR2 YYDKDF (reference sequence). With V trimmed by 8 bases and J by 5 bases, 14 bases remained unmatched. The CDR3: CATGLYGTGEGETQYF. The CDR3 DNA sequence: TGTGCCACCGGATTATACGGGACAGGGGAAGGGGAGACCCAGTACTTC.

The J gene is TRBJ2-7, the V gene TRBV7-9, with TRBD1 matching 9 bases. V was pared by 5 bases and J by 2 bases, with 4 bases of the junction left unmatched. Germline lookup yields CDR1 SEHNR and CDR2 FQNEAQ (reference sequence). CDR3 length: 14 residues. The CDR3 sequence: CASSPRDRAYEQYF. CDR3 in DNA: TGTGCCAGCAGCCCCCGGGACAGGGCCTACGAGCAGTACTTC. Complete variable domain (other parts from reference TRBV7-9 and TRBJ2-7): DTGVSQNPRHKITKRGQNVTFRCDPISEHNRLYWYRQTLGQGPEFLTYFQNEAQLEKSRLLSDRFSAERPKGSFSTLEIQRTEQGDSAMYLCASSPRDRAYEQYFGPGTRLTVT.

V is TRBV7-9 and J is TRBJ2-1, with D unclear. V dropped 5 bases and J dropped 5 bases, with 10 bases sitting between them. CDR3 length: 13 amino acids. CDR1 is SEHNR and CDR2 is FQNEAQ in the germline V gene (reference sequence). In DNA, the CDR3 is TGTGCCAGCAGCGCTTCTAGAGACAATGAGCAGTTCTTC. Residues: CASSASRDNEQFF. Together with reference TRBV7-9 and TRBJ2-1, the CDR3 gives the full variable domain: DTGVSQNPRHKITKRGQNVTFRCDPISEHNRLYWYRQTLGQGPEFLTYFQNEAQLEKSRLLSDRFSAERPKGSFSTLEIQRTEQGDSAMYLCASSASRDNEQFFGPGTRLTVL.

The CDR3 DNA is TGTGCCAGCAGCTTAGCGTCAGGGGCGGGCTCCTACGAGCAGTACTTC. As protein: CASSLASGAGSYEQYF. This chain uses TRBV7-9 with TRBJ2-7, with D perhaps TRBD1 (6 bases). Germline V gives CDR1 SEHNR, CDR2 FQNEAQ (reference sequence). V was cut by 0 bases and J by 0 bases, with 12 bases left in between. The CDR3 loop spans 16 amino acids.

In its sample, this clone was seen a few times. The chain recombines TRBV2 with TRBJ2-7; TRBD2 matches at 7 bases. Germline V lookup: CDR1 SNHLY, CDR2 FYNNEI. V shed 7 bases and J 4 bases; nucleotides not matched to a gene: 16. The CDR3 has 16 residues. CDR3 sequence reads: CASKTRLSGPGYEQYF. The CDR3 DNA sequence: TGTGCCAGCAAGACAAGACTTAGCGGGCCGGGGTACGAGCAGTACTTC.

V and J are TRBV11-2 and TRBJ1-2; D gene ambiguous. Germline V gives CDR1 SGHAT, CDR2 FQNNGV. This CDR3 comprises 15 residues. V was trimmed by 1 base and J by 1 base, leaving 10 bases between them. DNA for the CDR3: TGTGCCAGCAGCTTAGTCCCAGGATTTAACTATGGCTACACCTTC. Its translation is CASSLVPGFNYGYTF. The complete variable domain, with remaining parts taken from reference TRBV11-2 and TRBJ1-2, reads EAGVAQSPRYKIIEKRQSVAFWCNPISGHATLYWYQQILGQGPKLLIQFQNNGVVDDSQLPKDRFSAERLKGVDSTLKIQPAKLEDSAVYLCASSLVPGFNYGYTFGSGTRLTVV.

The rearrangement links TRBV5-6 to TRBJ1-2; D is possibly TRBD1 (6 bases). Germline V lookup: CDR1 SGHDT, CDR2 YYEEEE. The CDR3 runs to 15 residues. Trimming removed 3 bases from V and 4 bases from J, with 16 bases in between. The CDR3: CASSYGPRDTYGYTF. In DNA, the CDR3 is TGTGCCAGCAGCTACGGCCCCCGGGACACCTATGGCTACACCTTC.